These T cell receptor beta chains were read from a single sample in a study of CD8+ T cells in alopecia areata. Clones were sequenced by immunoSEQ multiplex PCR, and TCRdb holds only the in-frame ones, with some missing. This table holds roughly 120,000 clones, under 40% found once. The sample comprised CD4+ T cells sorted from blood. These receptors were obtained from a human donor with alopecia areata. CDR3s include the opening cysteine and the closing phenylalanine or tryptophan. The D gene is left open where the match is weak. The size field is filled for only some rows; it gives once, few, many or a size class.

. | TRBJ2-3 | TRBV5-1 | few | CASSEQGTDTQYF | TGCGCCAGCAGCGAACAGGGCACAGATACGCAGTATTTT
. | TRBJ2-5 | TRBV25-1 | . | CASSGSETQYF | TGTGCCAGCAGTGGATCAGAGACCCAGTACTTC
. | TRBJ1-2 | TRBV25-1 | few | CASSESPGVGGYTF | TGTGCCAGCAGTGAATCTCCCGGGGTCGGAGGCTACACCTTC
. | TRBJ2-2 | TRBV27 | few | CASKRLAGELFF | TGTGCCAGCAAACGGCTAGCCGGGGAGCTGTTTTTT
. | TRBJ1-2 | TRBV29-1 | . | CSVEVSRYGYTF | TGCAGCGTTGAGGTCAGCAGATATGGCTACACCTTC
. | TRBJ2-1 | TRBV30 | few | CAWSVRGANEQFF | TGTGCCTGGAGTGTACGCGGGGCCAATGAGCAGTTCTTC
. | TRBJ2-6 | TRBV29-1 | few | CSAPFSSRTGANVLTF | TGCAGCGCCCCCTTTTCCTCGAGGACTGGGGCCAACGTCCTGACTTTC
. | TRBJ2-1 | TRBV5-4 | few | CASSREAPNEQFF | TGTGCCAGCAGCCGAGAAGCCCCCAATGAGCAGTTCTTC
TRBD1 | TRBJ2-7 | TRBV27 | . | CASSLDRADEQYF | TGTGCCAGCAGTTTAGACAGGGCGGACGAGCAGTACTTC
. | TRBJ2-1 | TRBV7-2 | . | CASSLREYNEQFF | TGTGCCAGCAGCTTGCGGGAATACAATGAGCAGTTCTTC
TRBD2 | TRBJ2-1 | TRBV19 | few | CASSTSPLAGGGSEQFF | TGTGCCAGTAGTACTTCACCCCTAGCGGGAGGAGGTAGTGAGCAGTTCTTC
TRBD2 | TRBJ2-3 | TRBV6-5 | . | CASSSNSGTLVTQYF | TGTGCCAGCAGTTCCAATAGCGGGACGCTCGTTACGCAGTATTTT
TRBD1 | TRBJ2-7 | TRBV30 | . | CAWSSDRVGYEQYF | TGTGCCTGGAGTTCTGACAGGGTCGGGTACGAGCAGTACTTC
. | TRBJ1-2 | TRBV29-1 | . | CSVDPTHGYTF | TGCAGCGTTGACCCCACGCATGGCTACACCTTC
. | TRBJ2-1 | TRBV29-1 | . | CSVVLRDLQQFF | TGCAGCGTTGTCCTTAGAGACTTACAGCAGTTCTTC
. | TRBJ1-5 | TRBV7-9 | . | CASSLGQEYSNQPQHF | TGTGCCAGCAGCTTAGGACAGGAGTATAGCAATCAGCCCCAGCATTTT